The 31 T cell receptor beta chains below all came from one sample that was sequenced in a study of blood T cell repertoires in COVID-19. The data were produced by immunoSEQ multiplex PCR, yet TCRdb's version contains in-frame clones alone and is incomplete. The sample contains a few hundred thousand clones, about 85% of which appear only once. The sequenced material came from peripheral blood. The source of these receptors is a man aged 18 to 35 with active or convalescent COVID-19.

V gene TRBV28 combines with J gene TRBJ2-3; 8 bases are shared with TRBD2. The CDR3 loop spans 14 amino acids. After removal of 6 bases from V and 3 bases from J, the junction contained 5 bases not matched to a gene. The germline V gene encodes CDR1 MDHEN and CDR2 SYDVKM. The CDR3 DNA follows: TGTGCCAGCAGACCGGGCGGGGGGACAGATACGCAGTATTTT. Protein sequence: CASRPGGGTDTQYF.

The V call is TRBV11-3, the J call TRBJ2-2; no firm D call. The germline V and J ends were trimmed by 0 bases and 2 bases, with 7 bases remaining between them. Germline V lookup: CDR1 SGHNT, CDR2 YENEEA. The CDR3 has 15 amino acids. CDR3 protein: CASSLDLRNTGELFF. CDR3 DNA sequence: TGTGCCAGCAGCTTAGATCTGAGAAACACCGGGGAGCTGTTTTTT.

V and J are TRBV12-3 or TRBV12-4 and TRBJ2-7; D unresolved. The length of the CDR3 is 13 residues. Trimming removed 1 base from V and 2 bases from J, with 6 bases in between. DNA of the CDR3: TGTGCCAGCAGTTTAGGTAGTACCTACGAGCAGTACTTC. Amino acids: CASSLGSTYEQYF.

The CDR3 sequence is CASSAVPRGEQYF. CDR3 DNA: TGTGCCAGCAGTGCCGTCCCCAGGGGCGAGCAGTACTTC. The gene calls are TRBV6-4 and TRBJ2-7; D might be TRBD1 (6 bases). Germline CDR1 reads MRHNA; CDR2 reads SNTAGT. Trimming shortened V by 4 bases and J by 6 bases, and 13 bases separated the two germline ends. The CDR3 runs to 13 residues.

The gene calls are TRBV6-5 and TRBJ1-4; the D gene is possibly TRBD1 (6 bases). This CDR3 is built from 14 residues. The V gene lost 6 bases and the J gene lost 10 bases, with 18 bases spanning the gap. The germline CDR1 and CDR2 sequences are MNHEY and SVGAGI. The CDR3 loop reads CASRDNRDLGKLFF. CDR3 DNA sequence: TGTGCCAGCAGAGATAACAGGGATCTGGGAAAACTGTTTTTT.

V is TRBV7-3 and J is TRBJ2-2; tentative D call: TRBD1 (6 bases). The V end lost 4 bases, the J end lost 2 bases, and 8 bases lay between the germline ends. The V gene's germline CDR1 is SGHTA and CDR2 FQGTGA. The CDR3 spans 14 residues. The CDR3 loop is CASSWGLNTGELFF. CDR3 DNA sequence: TGTGCCAGCAGCTGGGGGCTTAACACCGGGGAGCTGTTTTTT.

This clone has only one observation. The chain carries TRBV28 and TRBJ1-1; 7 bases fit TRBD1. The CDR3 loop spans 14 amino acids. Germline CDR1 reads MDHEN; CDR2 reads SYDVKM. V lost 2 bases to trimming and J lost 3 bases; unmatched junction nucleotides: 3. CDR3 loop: CASSLPDRHTEAFF. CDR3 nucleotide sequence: TGTGCCAGCAGTTTACCGGACAGGCACACTGAAGCTTTCTTT.

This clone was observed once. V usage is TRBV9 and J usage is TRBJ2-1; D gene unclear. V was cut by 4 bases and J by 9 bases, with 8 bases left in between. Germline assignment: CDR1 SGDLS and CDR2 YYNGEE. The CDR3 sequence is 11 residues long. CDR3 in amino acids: CASSSYGEQFF. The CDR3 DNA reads TGTGCCAGCAGCAGTTACGGTGAGCAGTTCTTC.

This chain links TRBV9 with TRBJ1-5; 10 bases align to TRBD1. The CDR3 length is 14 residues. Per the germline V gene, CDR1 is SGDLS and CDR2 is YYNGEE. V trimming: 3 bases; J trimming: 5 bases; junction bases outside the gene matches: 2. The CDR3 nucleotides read TGTGCCAGCAGCGAGACAGGGGGCGATCAGCCCCAGCATTTT. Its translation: CASSETGGDQPQHF.

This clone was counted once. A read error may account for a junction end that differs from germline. CDR3 in DNA: TGCAGCGTGGGACTCAACCAAGAGGCCCAGTACTTC. Protein: CSVGLNQEAQYF. The chain couples TRBV29-1 to TRBJ2-5; the D gene is possibly TRBD2 (6 bases). CDR3 length equals 12 residues. Germline V CDR1 and CDR2: SQVTM, ANQGSEA.

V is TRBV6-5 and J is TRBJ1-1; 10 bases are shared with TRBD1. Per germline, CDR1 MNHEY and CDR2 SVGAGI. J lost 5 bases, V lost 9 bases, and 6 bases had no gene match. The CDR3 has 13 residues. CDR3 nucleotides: TGTGCCAGTTTCGGACAGGGGGGAACTGAAGCTTTCTTT. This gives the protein CASFGQGGTEAFF.

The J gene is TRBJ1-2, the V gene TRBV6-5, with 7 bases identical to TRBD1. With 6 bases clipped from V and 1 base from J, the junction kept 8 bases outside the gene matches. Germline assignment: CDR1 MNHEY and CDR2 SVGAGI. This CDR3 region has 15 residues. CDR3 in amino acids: CASRYRQGDNYGYTF. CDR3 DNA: TGTGCCAGCAGATATAGACAGGGAGATAACTATGGCTACACCTTC.

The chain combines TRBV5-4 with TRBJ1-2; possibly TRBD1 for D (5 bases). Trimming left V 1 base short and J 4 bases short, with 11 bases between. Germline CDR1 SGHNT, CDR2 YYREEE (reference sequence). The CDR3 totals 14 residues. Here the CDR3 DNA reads TGTGCCAGCAGCTTGCGCAGGGAATCCTATGGCTACACCTTC. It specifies CASSLRRESYGYTF.

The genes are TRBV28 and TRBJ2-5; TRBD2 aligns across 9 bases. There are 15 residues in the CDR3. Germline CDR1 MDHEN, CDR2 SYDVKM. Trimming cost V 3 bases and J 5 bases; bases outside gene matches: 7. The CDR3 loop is CASSFGGRASETQYF. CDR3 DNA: TGTGCCAGCAGTTTCGGCGGGAGGGCCTCGGAGACCCAGTACTTC.

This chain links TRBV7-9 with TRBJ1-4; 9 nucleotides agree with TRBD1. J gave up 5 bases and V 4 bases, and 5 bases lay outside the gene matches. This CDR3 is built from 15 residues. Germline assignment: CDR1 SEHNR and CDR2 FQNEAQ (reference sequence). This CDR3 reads CASSSGDRENEKLFF. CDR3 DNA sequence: TGTGCCAGCAGCTCCGGGGACAGGGAGAATGAAAAACTGTTTTTT.

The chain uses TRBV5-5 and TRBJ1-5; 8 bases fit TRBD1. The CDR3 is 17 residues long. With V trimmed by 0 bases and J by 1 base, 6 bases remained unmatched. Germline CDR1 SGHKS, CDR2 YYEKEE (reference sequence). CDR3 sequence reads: CASSLAGQGGSNQPQHF. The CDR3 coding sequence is TGTGCCAGCAGCTTGGCCGGACAGGGCGGGAGCAATCAGCCCCAGCATTTT.

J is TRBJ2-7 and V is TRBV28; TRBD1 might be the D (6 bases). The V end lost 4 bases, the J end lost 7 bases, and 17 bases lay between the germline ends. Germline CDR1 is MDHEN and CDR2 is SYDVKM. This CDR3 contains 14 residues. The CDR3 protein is CASSSGQIRGEQYF. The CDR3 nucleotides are TGTGCCAGCAGTTCGGGCCAAATTAGGGGGGAGCAGTACTTC.

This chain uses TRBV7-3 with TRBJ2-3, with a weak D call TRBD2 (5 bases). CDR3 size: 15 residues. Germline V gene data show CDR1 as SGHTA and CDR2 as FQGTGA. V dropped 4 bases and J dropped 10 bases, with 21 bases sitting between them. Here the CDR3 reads CASSSKSRAVPSQYF. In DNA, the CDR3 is TGTGCCAGCAGCTCCAAATCGCGGGCCGTCCCATCGCAGTATTTT.

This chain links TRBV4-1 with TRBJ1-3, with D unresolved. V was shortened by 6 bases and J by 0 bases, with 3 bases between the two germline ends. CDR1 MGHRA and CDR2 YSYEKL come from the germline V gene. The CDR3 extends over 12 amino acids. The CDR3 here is CASRSSGNTIYF. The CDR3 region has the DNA TGCGCCAGCAGGAGCTCTGGAAACACCATATATTTT.

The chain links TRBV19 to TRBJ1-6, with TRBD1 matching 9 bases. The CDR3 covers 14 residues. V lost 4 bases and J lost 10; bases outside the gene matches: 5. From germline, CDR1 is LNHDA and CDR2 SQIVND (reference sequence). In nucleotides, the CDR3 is TGTGCCAGTAGTAAAACAGGGGGCTTATCACCCCTCCACTTT. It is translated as CASSKTGGLSPLHF.

The CDR3 bases are TGTGCCAGCTATCTCGGTGGATCCTCGGGTGGCTACACCTTC. This sequence encodes CASYLGGSSGGYTF. This chain joins TRBV18 and TRBJ1-2; D remains ambiguous. The CDR3 loop spans 14 amino acids. Germline CDR1 KGHSH, CDR2 LQKENI. Between the trimmed V and J ends, which lost 7 bases and 7 bases, there was a span of 19 bases.

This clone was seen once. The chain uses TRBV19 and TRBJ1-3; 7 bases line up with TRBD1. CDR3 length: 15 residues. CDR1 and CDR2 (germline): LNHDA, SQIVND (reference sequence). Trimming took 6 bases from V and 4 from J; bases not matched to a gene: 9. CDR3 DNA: TGTGCCAGTAGCCCGGGACAGACCAGAGGAAACACCATATATTTT. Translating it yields CASSPGQTRGNTIYF.

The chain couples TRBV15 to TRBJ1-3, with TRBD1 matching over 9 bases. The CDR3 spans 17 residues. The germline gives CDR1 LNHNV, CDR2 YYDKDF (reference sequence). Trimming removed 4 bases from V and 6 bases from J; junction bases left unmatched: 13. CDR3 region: CATSIQVRTGAENTIYF. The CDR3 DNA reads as TGTGCCACCAGCATACAAGTCAGGACAGGGGCTGAAAACACCATATATTTT.

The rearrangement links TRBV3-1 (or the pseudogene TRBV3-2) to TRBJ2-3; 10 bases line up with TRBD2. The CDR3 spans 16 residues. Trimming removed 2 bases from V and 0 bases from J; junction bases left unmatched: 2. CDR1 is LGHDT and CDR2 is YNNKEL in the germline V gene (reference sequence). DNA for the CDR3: TGTGCCAGCAGCCAAATGACTAGCGGGAGCACAGATACGCAGTATTTT. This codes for CASSQMTSGSTDTQYF.

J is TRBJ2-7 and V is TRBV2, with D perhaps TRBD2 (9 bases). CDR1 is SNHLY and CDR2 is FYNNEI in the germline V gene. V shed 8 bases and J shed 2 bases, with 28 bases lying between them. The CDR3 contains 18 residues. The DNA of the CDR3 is TGTGCCAGCGGGCGCGGGACAGGTTTAGCGGGGGCAACCTACGAGCAGTACTTC. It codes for CASGRGTGLAGATYEQYF.

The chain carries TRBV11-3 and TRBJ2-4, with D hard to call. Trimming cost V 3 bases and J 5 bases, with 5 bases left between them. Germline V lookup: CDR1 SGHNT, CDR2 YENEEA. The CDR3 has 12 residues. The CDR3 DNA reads TGTGCCAGCAGCTTTGCAGAAAACATTCAGTACTTC. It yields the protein CASSFAENIQYF.

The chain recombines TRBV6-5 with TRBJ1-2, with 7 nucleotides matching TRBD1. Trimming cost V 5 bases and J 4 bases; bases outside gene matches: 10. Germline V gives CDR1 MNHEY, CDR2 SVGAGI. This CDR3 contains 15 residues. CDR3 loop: CASSPHDREPYGYTF. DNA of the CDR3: TGTGCCAGCAGTCCCCACGACAGGGAACCCTATGGCTACACCTTC.

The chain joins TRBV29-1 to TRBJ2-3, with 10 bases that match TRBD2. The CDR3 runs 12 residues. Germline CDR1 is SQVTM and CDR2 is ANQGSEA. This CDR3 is CSGLADTDTQYF. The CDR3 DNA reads TGCAGTGGACTAGCGGACACAGATACGCAGTATTTT.

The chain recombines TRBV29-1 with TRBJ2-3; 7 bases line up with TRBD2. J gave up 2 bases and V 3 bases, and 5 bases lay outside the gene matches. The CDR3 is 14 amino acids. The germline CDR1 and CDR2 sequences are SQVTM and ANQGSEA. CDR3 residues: CSVDLADLTDTQYF. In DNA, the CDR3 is TGCAGCGTTGACCTAGCGGACCTCACAGATACGCAGTATTTT.

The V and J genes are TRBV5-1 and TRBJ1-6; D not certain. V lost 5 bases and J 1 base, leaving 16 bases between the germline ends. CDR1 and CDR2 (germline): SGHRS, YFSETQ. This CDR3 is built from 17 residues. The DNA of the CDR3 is TGCGCCAGCAGACGAGAGACGGGCGGGTCCTATAATTCACCCCTCCACTTT. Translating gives CASRRETGGSYNSPLHF.

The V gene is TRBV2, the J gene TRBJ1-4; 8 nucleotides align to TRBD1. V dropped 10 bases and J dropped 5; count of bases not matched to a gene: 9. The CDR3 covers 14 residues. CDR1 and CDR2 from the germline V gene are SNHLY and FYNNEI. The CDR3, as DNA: TGTGCCACAGAACCCCAGGGGGCGAATGAAAAACTGTTTTTT. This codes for CATEPQGANEKLFF.